The text below deals with one T cell receptor beta chain. What it recognizes is unknown. This specimen belongs to a study of cytotoxic CD8 clonotypes in ibrutinib-treated CLL. Repertoires were generated with immunoSEQ multiplex PCR, while TCRdb's copy carries only in-frame clones and drops some. The repertoire includes 300,000 or so clones, over 55% of them detected once, and roughly 6.3% sits in the top ten. Germline V gene data show CDR1 as MGHRA and CDR2 as YSYEKL. CDR3 size: 16 residues. V shed 2 bases and J 9 bases; nucleotides not matched to a gene: 7. Study results and caveats: Investigators sampled sustained-remission and progressing patients at differing times.

The V call is TRBV4-1, the J call TRBJ1-6; 10 bases align to TRBD1. The clonotype was recovered from a human donor with chronic lymphocytic leukemia. Sequenced here: PBMCs, sampled after 36 months of ibrutinib treatment. This CDR3 reads CASSQPPGQGISPLHF. The CDR3 DNA is TGCGCCAGCAGCCAACCCCCGGGACAGGGGATTTCACCCCTCCACTTT.